Below, 28 T cell receptor beta chains from the same sample are listed, as sequenced in a study of memory CD4+ T cells and cytomegalovirus serostatus. The sort gate was single viable CD3+CD4+CD8-CD45RO+ cells for memory CD4+ T cells. The assay was immunoSEQ multiplex PCR, and TCRdb's table has in-frame clones only and misses some. The sample carries about 48,000 clones, over 75% recorded once. Sequences were obtained from memory CD4+ T cells from blood. The receptors originated from an adult in good health and CMV-seronegative.

The rearrangement uses TRBV7-2 and TRBJ2-7; D possibly corresponds to TRBD2 (5 bases). V shed 0 bases and J shed 2 bases, with 8 bases lying between them. The CDR3 totals 14 residues. In germline, CDR1 is SGHTA, CDR2 FQGNSA. CDR3 protein: CASSLAAGTYEQYF. As DNA, the CDR3 is TGTGCCAGCAGCTTAGCTGCGGGCACCTACGAGCAGTACTTC.

By sample share, this clone is medium-sized. This rearrangement joins TRBV2 to TRBJ1-2, with D perhaps TRBD1 (6 bases). Germline CDR1 reads SNHLY; CDR2 reads FYNNEI. There are 12 residues in the CDR3. The V end was cut by 7 bases, the J end by 4 bases, with 10 bases between. The CDR3 here is CASTHRVYGYTF. Here the CDR3 DNA reads TGTGCCAGCACCCACAGGGTCTATGGCTACACCTTC.

This clone has only one observation. This sequence joins TRBV6-5 and TRBJ1-2, with a weak D call TRBD1 (5 bases). Germline V CDR1 and CDR2: MNHEY, SVGAGI. The germline V and J ends were trimmed by 4 bases and 5 bases, with 17 bases remaining between them. The CDR3 extends over 15 amino acids. The CDR3 here is CASSWGRPTIYGYTF. Written as DNA, the CDR3 is TGTGCCAGCAGTTGGGGACGACCGACCATATATGGCTACACCTTC.

This clone has a single count. V is TRBV10-3 and J is TRBJ2-3; tentatively, D is TRBD2 (6 bases). CDR3 size: 16 residues. Per the germline V gene, CDR1 is ENHRY and CDR2 is SYGVKD. V lost 10 bases, J lost 2 bases, and 22 bases lay in between. The CDR3 sequence is CATQAGGTGYTDTQYF. The CDR3 coding sequence is TGTGCCACCCAGGCGGGCGGGACTGGGTACACAGATACGCAGTATTTT.

This chain joins TRBV19 and TRBJ1-1; no clear D gene. Germline V gene lookup returns CDR1 LNHDA and CDR2 SQIVND (reference sequence). This CDR3 contains 11 residues. V was clipped by 3 bases and J by 7 bases, with 6 bases between them. The CDR3 spells CASSISFEAFF. The CDR3, as DNA: TGTGCCAGTAGTATTTCATTTGAAGCTTTCTTT.

This clone was picked up one time. This chain links TRBV18 with TRBJ1-2; 9 bases align to TRBD1. Unmatched junction bases numbered 8, after V lost 2 bases and J lost 1 base. The germline CDR1 and CDR2 sequences are KGHSH and LQKENI. The CDR3 consists of 17 residues. The CDR3 DNA sequence: TGTGCCAGCTCACCATTGACAGGGGGGGACCTTAACTATGGCTACACCTTC. Its translation: CASSPLTGGDLNYGYTF.

The chain uses TRBV6-5 and TRBJ2-1, with 7 bases matching TRBD1. V dropped 4 bases and J dropped 9; count of bases not matched to a gene: 6. Germline CDR1 reads MNHEY; CDR2 reads SVGAGI. The CDR3 is made up of 13 amino acids. CDR3 region: CASSLQGRGEQFF. The DNA for the CDR3 is TGTGCCAGCAGTTTACAGGGGCGCGGTGAGCAGTTCTTC.

The chain has TRBV5-1 and TRBJ1-5; D possibly corresponds to TRBD1 (6 bases). Trimming took 4 bases from V and 0 from J, leaving 8 bases between them. CDR1 is SGHRS, CDR2 YFSETQ, per germline. The CDR3 is 14 residues long. CDR3 in DNA: TGCGCCAGCAGCCCGACAGGTAGCAATCAGCCCCAGCATTTT. Its protein product is CASSPTGSNQPQHF.

The chain has TRBV5-1 and TRBJ2-3, with 8 bases lining up with TRBD1. The CDR3 runs to 15 residues. Germline assignment: CDR1 SGHRS and CDR2 YFSETQ. V gave up 5 bases and J gave up 0 bases; unmatched junction bases: 5. CDR3 nucleotide sequence: TGCGCCAGCAGGGACGGACAGGGTAGCACAGATACGCAGTATTTT. It is translated as CASRDGQGSTDTQYF.

The chain couples TRBV18 to TRBJ2-7; 7 bases align to TRBD2. The CDR3 covers 15 residues. J was trimmed by 7 bases and V by 3 bases; bases with no gene match: 12. The germline CDR1 and CDR2 sequences are KGHSH and LQKENI. The CDR3 region has the DNA TGTGCCAGCTCACCTTCGCGGGAGAGGTTAGGGGAGCAGTACTTC. Its translation is CASSPSRERLGEQYF.

This chain connects TRBV12-5 to TRBJ2-2; no clear D. The germline V and J ends were trimmed by 7 bases and 0 bases, with 3 bases remaining between them. Per the germline V gene, CDR1 is LGHNT and CDR2 is FRNRAP. This CDR3 has 12 residues. The CDR3 here is CASASNTGELFF. For the CDR3, the DNA is TGTGCTAGTGCCTCGAACACCGGGGAGCTGTTTTTT.

Remarks on this clone: Its ends do not fully match the called genes, so a read error is possible. The rearrangement joins TRBV5-4 to TRBJ2-2; 7 nucleotides align to TRBD2. The CDR3 is 15 residues long. The germline V gene encodes CDR1 SGHNT and CDR2 YYREEE (reference sequence). The CDR3 bases are TGTGCCAGCAGTTTGGGGGGGTCTCCCACCGGGGAGCTGTTTTTT. Amino acids: CASSLGGSPTGELFF.

J is TRBJ1-5 and V is TRBV2, with 9 bases that match TRBD1. J gave up 8 bases and V 3 bases, and 8 bases lay outside the gene matches. Germline assignment: CDR1 SNHLY and CDR2 FYNNEI. This CDR3 has 15 residues. CDR3 in DNA: TGTGCCAGCAGTGACCCGGGACAGGGAGGGGAGCCCCAGCATTTT. Its translation is CASSDPGQGGEPQHF.

The genes are TRBV5-1 and TRBJ2-3, with D maybe TRBD1 (6 bases). Germline assignment: CDR1 SGHRS and CDR2 YFSETQ. The CDR3 covers 13 residues. V lost 7 bases, J lost 4 bases, and 13 bases lay in between. The CDR3 nucleotides are TGCGCCAGCCAGGACAGTCTCGCAGATACGCAGTATTTT. This codes for CASQDSLADTQYF.

The rearrangement uses TRBV5-1 and TRBJ2-1, with 8 bases that match TRBD1. With 1 base clipped from V and 6 bases from J, the junction kept 6 bases outside the gene matches. Germline loops: CDR1 SGHRS, CDR2 YFSETQ. The CDR3 contains 15 residues. Here the CDR3 DNA reads TGCGCCAGCAGCTTGATACAGGGGGAAGGCAATGAGCAGTTCTTC. Translated, it gives CASSLIQGEGNEQFF.

This clone was seen a few times. The chain uses TRBV9 and TRBJ1-1; D gene uncertain. The CDR3 loop spans 14 amino acids. Germline CDR1 and CDR2: SGDLS and YYNGEE. Trimming shortened V by 4 bases and J by 0 bases, and 10 bases separated the two germline ends. CDR3 in DNA: TGTGCCAGCAGCACCTCTCTCCTGAACACTGAAGCTTTCTTT. Protein: CASSTSLLNTEAFF.

The chain is built from TRBV2 and TRBJ2-7, with TRBD1 identical over 7 bases. The CDR3 runs 14 residues. The germline CDR1 and CDR2 sequences are SNHLY and FYNNEI. V was clipped by 6 bases and J by 0 bases; unmatched bases: 5. In DNA form, the CDR3 reads TGTGCCAGCAGAGGACAGGACAGCTCCTACGAGCAGTACTTC. Its protein product is CASRGQDSSYEQYF.

This clone was detected only once. Other DNA sequences within the sample encode an identical CDR3. This chain connects TRBV11-2 to TRBJ2-3, with 8 bases fitting TRBD1. Germline V gene sequence: CDR1 SGHAT, CDR2 FQNNGV. This CDR3 has 16 residues. Trimming took 1 base from V and 2 from J; bases not matched to a gene: 5. The CDR3 is CASSLGQGPFTDTQYF. Here the CDR3 DNA reads TGTGCCAGCAGCTTAGGACAGGGGCCCTTCACAGATACGCAGTATTTT.

A few counts support this clone. This chain uses TRBV5-6 with TRBJ1-3; no definite D call. CDR3 length equals 17 residues. The germline V and J ends were trimmed by 0 bases and 0 bases, with 13 bases remaining between them. Germline CDR1 reads SGHDT; CDR2 reads YYEEEE. The CDR3 sequence is CASSLVGGPDSGNTIYF. CDR3 nucleotide sequence: TGTGCCAGCAGCTTGGTAGGAGGCCCTGACTCTGGAAACACCATATATTTT.

This chain uses TRBV5-6 with TRBJ1-2; D not resolved. This CDR3 region has 12 residues. Per germline, CDR1 SGHDT and CDR2 YYEEEE. Trimming removed 5 bases from V and 1 base from J, with 6 bases in between. The CDR3 region has the DNA TGTGCCAGCAGATTTGATAACTATGGCTACACCTTC. As protein: CASRFDNYGYTF.

In this sample, this clone turned up once. The CDR3 here is CASSAPGASGTGELFF. In nucleotides, the CDR3 is TGTGCCAGCAGCGCCCCGGGGGCTAGCGGGACCGGGGAGCTGTTTTTT. The chain couples TRBV2 to TRBJ2-2, with 8 nucleotides matching TRBD2. Germline-derived CDR1 and CDR2 are SNHLY and FYNNEI. Trimming at V came to 6 bases and at J to 5 bases, leaving 11 bases not matched to a gene. The CDR3 consists of 16 residues.

This clone was counted a few times. This sequence joins TRBV18 and TRBJ2-7, with TRBD1 as a possible D gene (6 bases). Germline V CDR1 and CDR2: KGHSH, LQKENI. The CDR3 runs to 15 residues. V lost 4 bases and J 2 bases, leaving 15 bases between the germline ends. This CDR3 reads CASSLSTGSPYEQYF. Here the CDR3 DNA reads TGTGCCAGCTCACTTTCGACAGGTTCCCCCTACGAGCAGTACTTC.

The gene calls are TRBV11-2 and TRBJ2-1; TRBD1 matches 7 bases. J was trimmed by 6 bases and V by 2 bases; bases with no gene match: 10. The length of the CDR3 is 16 residues. Germline CDR1 is SGHAT and CDR2 is FQNNGV. Written as DNA, the CDR3 is TGTGCCAGCAGCTTAAAGACAGGGACCCTCGGCAATGAGCAGTTCTTC. This encodes CASSLKTGTLGNEQFF. The full variable domain, in which reference TRBV11-2 and TRBJ2-1 provide the parts outside the CDR3, is EAGVAQSPRYKIIEKRQSVAFWCNPISGHATLYWYQQILGQGPKLLIQFQNNGVVDDSQLPKDRFSAERLKGVDSTLKIQPAKLEDSAVYLCASSLKTGTLGNEQFFGPGTRLTVL.

The rearrangement uses TRBV7-9 and TRBJ2-3; 9 positions agree with TRBD2. Germline V CDR1 and CDR2: SEHNR, FQNEAQ (reference sequence). With 4 bases clipped from V and 5 bases from J, the junction kept 13 bases outside the gene matches. This CDR3 spans 17 amino acids. CDR3 nucleotide sequence: TGTGCCAGCAGCTATTATAGCGGGGGTTATAAGGAAGATACGCAGTATTTT. Amino acids: CASSYYSGGYKEDTQYF.

The chain employs TRBV27 and TRBJ2-1; 9 nucleotides line up with TRBD2. The CDR3 is 18 residues long. Germline V gives CDR1 MNHEY, CDR2 SMNVEV (reference sequence). Losses at the gene ends were 7 bases for V and 1 base for J; bases not matched to a gene: 14. CDR3 amino acids: CASTPIGLAGRSYNEQFF. In nucleotides, the CDR3 is TGTGCCAGCACCCCTATTGGGCTAGCGGGGCGATCCTACAATGAGCAGTTCTTC.

This clone was recorded a few times. V and J are TRBV28 and TRBJ1-1; tentatively, D is TRBD1 (5 bases). The CDR3 has 15 amino acids. Germline V lookup: CDR1 MDHEN, CDR2 SYDVKM. Between the trimmed V and J ends, which lost 1 base and 1 base, there was a span of 10 bases. Here the CDR3 reads CASSLSRGENTEAFF. The CDR3 coding sequence is TGTGCCAGCAGTTTATCCCGGGGGGAGAACACTGAAGCTTTCTTT.

This chain links TRBV6-1 with TRBJ2-2; no definite D call. The V gene lost 4 bases and the J gene lost 4 bases, with 10 bases spanning the gap. The CDR3 is made up of 14 amino acids. CDR1 MNHNS and CDR2 SASEGT come from the germline V gene. For the CDR3, the DNA is TGTGCCAGCAGTGGTAGGAGTCCCACCGGGGAGCTGTTTTTT. It translates to CASSGRSPTGELFF.

The J gene is TRBJ1-6, the V gene TRBV7-6; 7 nucleotides line up with TRBD1. From germline, CDR1 is SGHVS and CDR2 FNYEAQ. V gave up 5 bases and J gave up 0 bases; unmatched junction bases: 7. The CDR3 sequence is 17 residues long. The CDR3 DNA follows: TGTGCCAGCAGCCTCGGGACAGTGAGCTCCTATAATTCACCCCTCCACTTT. This translates into CASSLGTVSSYNSPLHF. Variable domain in full (rest from reference TRBV7-6 and TRBJ1-6): GAGVSQSPRYKVTKRGQDVALRCDPISGHVSLYWYRQALGQGPEFLTYFNYEAQQDKSGLPNDRFSAERPEGSISTLTIQRTEQRDSAMYRCASSLGTVSSYNSPLHFGNGTRLTVT.